This T cell receptor (beta chain) was sequenced during a study of T cell changes during pregnancy in multiple sclerosis. The table came from immunoSEQ multiplex PCR; TCRdb's copy has only in-frame clones and leaves some out. This table has 78,000 or so clones, about 89% appearing once. The sample was CD4+ T cells from peripheral blood mononuclear cells, taken before pregnancy. The receptor was derived from a female donor with multiple sclerosis, enrolled in a pregnancy study.

CDR3 amino acids: CASSGGPSNQPQHF. In DNA, the CDR3 is TGTGCCAGCAGCGGCGGGCCTAGCAATCAGCCCCAGCATTTT. This chain links TRBV6-6 with TRBJ1-5; D gene ambiguous. The V gene lost 6 bases and the J gene lost 0 bases, with 9 bases spanning the gap. Germline V gene sequence: CDR1 MNHNY, CDR2 SVGAGI (reference sequence). The CDR3 totals 14 residues.